The T cell receptor beta chain under discussion was sequenced for a study of cytomegalovirus exposure and HLA in healthy donors. This clone has more than one count but fewer than ten. The PCR made use of 60 Vbeta and 13 Jbeta primers. The protocol was immunoSEQ multiplex PCR, while the TCRdb copy is restricted to in-frame clones and leaves out a portion. There are 120,000 or so clones in the sample; more than 65% occur only once, and approximately 4% lies in the top ten. CDR3 size: 14 residues. The V segment lost 6 bases and the J segment 3 bases; nucleotides outside the gene matches: 2. Germline CDR1 and CDR2: LNHDA and SQIVND (reference sequence).

The receptor was derived from a man between 18 and 35 years old in good health and CMV-seropositive. Specimen: PBMCs. The chain links TRBV19 to TRBJ2-2, with 9 nucleotides matching TRBD1. For the CDR3, the DNA is TGTGCCAGTAGACAGGGGGCGTACACCGGGGAGCTGTTTTTT. It is translated as CASRQGAYTGELFF.